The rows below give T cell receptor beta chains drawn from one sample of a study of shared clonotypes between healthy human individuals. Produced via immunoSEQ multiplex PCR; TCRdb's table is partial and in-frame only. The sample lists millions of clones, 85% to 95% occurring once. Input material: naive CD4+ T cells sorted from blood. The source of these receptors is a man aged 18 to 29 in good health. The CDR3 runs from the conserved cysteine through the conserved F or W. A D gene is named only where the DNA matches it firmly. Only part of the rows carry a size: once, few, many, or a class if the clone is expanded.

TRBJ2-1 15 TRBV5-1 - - CASSLAGRDYNEQFF TGCGCCAGCAGCTTGGCAGGCCGGGACTACAATGAGCAGTTCTTC
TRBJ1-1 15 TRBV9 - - CASSVGVRGVTEAFF TGTGCCAGCAGCGTAGGTGTCAGGGGTGTAACTGAAGCTTTCTTT
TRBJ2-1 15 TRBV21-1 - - CASSLGLASYNEQFF TGTGCCAGCAGCCTGGGACTAGCGTCCTACAATGAGCAGTTCTTC
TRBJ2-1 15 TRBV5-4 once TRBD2 CASSRGLAGGNEQFF TGTGCCAGCAGTCGCGGACTAGCGGGGGGCAATGAGCAGTTCTTC
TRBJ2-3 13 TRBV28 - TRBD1 CASSLGQTDTQYF TGTGCCAGCAGCCTGGGACAGACAGATACGCAGTATTTT
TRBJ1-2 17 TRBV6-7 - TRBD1 CASSYQTGTGYENGYTF TGTGCCAGCAGTTACCAAACCGGGACAGGGTATGAAAATGGCTACACCTTC
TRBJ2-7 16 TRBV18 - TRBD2 CASSLQGASGTYEQYF TGTGCCAGCTCACTCCAAGGAGCTAGCGGGACCTACGAGCAGTACTTC
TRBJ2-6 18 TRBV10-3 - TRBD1 CATHRTGQGNSGANVLTF TGTGCCACCCATCGGACGGGACAGGGAAATTCAGGGGCCAACGTCCTGACTTTC
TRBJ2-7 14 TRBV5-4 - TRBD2 CASSGASGAYEQYF TGTGCCAGCAGCGGGGCTAGCGGTGCCTACGAGCAGTACTTC
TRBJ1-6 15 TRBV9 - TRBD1 CASSPSGTAQSPLHF TGTGCCAGCAGCCCTAGTGGGACAGCCCAATCACCCCTCCACTTT
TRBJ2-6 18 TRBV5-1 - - CASSSRTTRQPGANVLTF TGCGCCAGCAGCTCCAGGACCACTCGGCAACCCGGGGCCAACGTCCTGACTTTC
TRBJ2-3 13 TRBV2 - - CASSEADTDTQYF TGTGCCAGCAGTGAAGCGGATACAGATACGCAGTATTTT
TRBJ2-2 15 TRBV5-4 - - CASSLPGRDTGELFF TGTGCCAGCAGCTTGCCGGGCCGGGACACCGGGGAGCTGTTTTTT
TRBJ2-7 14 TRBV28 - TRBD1 CASTTRDRVYEQYF TGTGCCAGCACTACTCGGGACAGGGTTTACGAGCAGTACTTC
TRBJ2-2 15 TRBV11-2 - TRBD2 CASSLVLAETGELFF TGTGCCAGCAGCTTAGTACTAGCGGAGACCGGGGAGCTGTTTTTT
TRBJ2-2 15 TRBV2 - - CASNRAGLNTGELFF TGTGCCAGCAATCGGGCGGGGCTGAACACCGGGGAGCTGTTTTTT
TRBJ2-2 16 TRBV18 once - CASSPRQVANTGELFF TGTGCCAGCTCACCCCGACAGGTCGCGAACACCGGGGAGCTGTTTTTT
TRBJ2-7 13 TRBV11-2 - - CASSLQSSYEQYF TGTGCCAGCAGCTTACAGTCCTCCTACGAGCAGTACTTC
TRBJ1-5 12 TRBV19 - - CASSPPGQPQHF TGTGCCAGTAGTCCCCCGGGCCAGCCCCAGCATTTT
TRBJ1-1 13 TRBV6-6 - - CASSYREDTEAFF TGTGCCAGCAGTTACAGGGAAGACACTGAAGCTTTCTTT
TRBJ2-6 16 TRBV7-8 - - CASSHQKSSGANVLTF TGTGCCAGCAGCCACCAAAAGAGCTCTGGGGCCAACGTCCTGACTTTC
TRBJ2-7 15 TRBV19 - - CASSLQGQIPYEQYF TGTGCCAGTAGTCTGCAAGGGCAGATTCCCTACGAGCAGTACTTC
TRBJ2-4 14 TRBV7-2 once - CASSFGGAPSIQYF TGTGCCAGCAGCTTTGGGGGAGCCCCCAGTATTCAGTACTTC
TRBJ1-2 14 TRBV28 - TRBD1 CASSTTGELYGYTF TGTGCCAGCAGTACGACAGGGGAACTTTATGGCTACACCTTC
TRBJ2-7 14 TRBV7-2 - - CASSFLPRKYEQYF TGTGCCAGCAGCTTTTTACCGCGAAAGTACGAGCAGTACTTC
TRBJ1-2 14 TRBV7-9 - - CASSLGGYNYGYTF TGTGCCAGCAGCTTAGGGGGCTATAACTATGGCTACACCTTC
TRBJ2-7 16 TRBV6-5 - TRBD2 CASSSLLAGGNYEQYF TGTGCCAGCAGTTCCCTACTAGCGGGAGGTAACTACGAGCAGTACTTC
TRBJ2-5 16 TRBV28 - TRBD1 CASSSDDRGWQETQYF TGTGCCAGCAGCTCGGATGACAGGGGTTGGCAAGAGACCCAGTACTTC
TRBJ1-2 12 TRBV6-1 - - CASRAGIYGYTF TGTGCCAGCAGGGCAGGGATCTATGGCTACACCTTC